These T cell receptor beta chains were read from a single sample in a study of blood T cell repertoires in COVID-19. Measured with immunoSEQ multiplex PCR; TCRdb has only the in-frame clones, and not every one. The sample holds over 120,000 clones, 65% to 80% seen once. Sequencing input: peripheral blood. The receptors shown here come from a woman in her sixties or seventies with acute or convalescent COVID-19. The CDR3 runs from the conserved cysteine through the conserved F or W. D genes are given only for firm matches. Clone sizes are given selectively: once, few, many, or a class where the clone is expanded.

V	D	J	size	CDR3	DNA
TRBV6-5	NA	TRBJ1-2	once	CASSTLTATAYGYTF	TGTGCCAGCAGTACCCTGACGGCGACAGCCTATGGCTACACCTTC
TRBV4-1	NA	TRBJ1-6	few	CASSLRTATRNSPLHF	TGCGCCAGCAGCCTACGGACAGCGACGCGTAATTCACCCCTCCACTTT
TRBV11-2	TRBD1	TRBJ2-2	NA	CASSLTGGTGELFF	TGTGCCAGCAGCTTAACAGGGGGCACCGGGGAGCTGTTTTTT
TRBV5-6	TRBD1	TRBJ2-7	NA	CASSRQGTYEQYF	TGTGCCAGCAGCCGACAGGGGACCTACGAGCAGTACTTC
TRBV5-6	NA	TRBJ2-5	once	CASSLGTSGGETQYF	TGTGCCAGCAGCCTTGGTACCTCAGGGGGGGAGACCCAGTACTTC
TRBV19	NA	TRBJ2-3	NA	CASSTLSTDTQYF	TGTGCCAGTAGTACCCTAAGCACAGATACGCAGTATTTT
TRBV9	NA	TRBJ2-7	NA	CASSVAQGEQYF	TGTGCCAGCAGCGTAGCTCAGGGCGAGCAGTACTTC
TRBV19	TRBD2	TRBJ2-1	NA	CASSVRLAGAYNEQFF	TGTGCCAGTAGTGTTAGACTAGCGGGAGCCTACAATGAGCAGTTCTTC
TRBV19	TRBD2	TRBJ2-1	NA	CASSIDHGGSAYNEQFF	TGTGCCAGTAGTATAGATCACGGCGGGAGTGCCTACAATGAGCAGTTCTTC
TRBV19	TRBD1	TRBJ2-7	NA	CAAGWTGGTEQYF	TGTGCCGCGGGTTGGACAGGGGGTACCGAGCAGTACTTC
TRBV19	NA	TRBJ2-2	NA	CASNSRFGTGELFF	TGTGCCAGTAATAGTCGGTTTGGCACCGGGGAGCTGTTTTTT
TRBV11-3	TRBD1	TRBJ2-5	NA	CASSLGIQGAGETQYF	TGTGCCAGCAGCTTAGGGATACAGGGGGCGGGGGAGACCCAGTACTTC
TRBV5-1	TRBD1	TRBJ1-4	once	CASSLHGQGEKLFF	TGCGCCAGCAGCTTGCACGGACAGGGAGAAAAACTGTTTTTT
TRBV20-1	NA	TRBJ2-1	once	CSGGGQPKQFF	TGCAGTGGAGGCGGCCAGCCTAAGCAGTTCTTC
TRBV7-8	TRBD1	TRBJ1-1	few	CASSFRGRGTEAFF	TGTGCCAGCAGCTTTAGGGGGCGCGGCACTGAAGCTTTCTTT
TRBV9	NA	TRBJ2-1	NA	CASSVGGTGRNEQFF	TGTGCCAGCAGCGTAGGCGGCACAGGTCGGAATGAGCAGTTCTTC
TRBV20-1	TRBD2	TRBJ2-1	NA	CSASRTSGRSNEQFF	TGCAGTGCTAGTAGGACTAGCGGGAGGAGCAATGAGCAGTTCTTC
TRBV7-9	TRBD1	TRBJ2-7	NA	CASSDRVTSIEQYF	TGTGCCAGCAGCGACAGGGTAACCTCGATCGAGCAGTACTTC
TRBV29-1	TRBD2	TRBJ2-7	NA	CSGGSGRVGGEQYF	TGCAGCGGCGGTAGCGGGAGGGTCGGGGGTGAGCAGTACTTC
TRBV19	TRBD1	TRBJ2-7	NA	CASSGWTDRGYEQYF	TGTGCCAGTAGTGGCTGGACGGACAGGGGCTACGAGCAGTACTTC
TRBV7-9	NA	TRBJ2-5	NA	CASSLRYQETQYF	TGTGCCAGCAGCTTGAGGTACCAAGAGACCCAGTACTTC
TRBV2	TRBD2	TRBJ2-1	NA	CASSPRTSGRGNEQFF	TGTGCCAGCAGTCCCAGGACTAGCGGGAGAGGAAATGAGCAGTTCTTC
TRBV7-9	TRBD2	TRBJ2-1	NA	CAIKPALAVYNEQFF	TGTGCCATAAAACCCGCACTAGCGGTCTACAATGAGCAGTTCTTC
TRBV10-3	TRBD1	TRBJ2-7	NA	CAISGTGKPYEQYF	TGTGCCATTTCCGGGACAGGGAAACCCTACGAGCAGTACTTC
TRBV28	TRBD1	TRBJ2-7	NA	CASSRQDRFSYEQYF	TGTGCCAGCAGTCGGCAGGACAGGTTCTCCTACGAGCAGTACTTC
TRBV5-4	TRBD1	TRBJ2-3	NA	CASSLDPGDRGFSDTQYF	TGTGCCAGCAGCTTGGATCCAGGGGACAGGGGATTTTCAGATACGCAGTATTTT
TRBV27	NA	TRBJ1-6	once	CASRGRTAPFNSPLHF	TGTGCCAGCAGAGGTCGGACAGCCCCCTTTAATTCACCCCTCCACTTT
TRBV30	TRBD1	TRBJ1-5	NA	CAWSGDRVDNQPQHF	TGTGCCTGGAGTGGGGACAGGGTAGACAATCAGCCCCAGCATTTT
TRBV5-8	TRBD2	TRBJ2-7	few	CASSLARGSGRFESYEQYF	TGTGCCAGCAGCTTGGCCCGGGGCAGCGGGAGATTCGAATCCTACGAGCAGTACTTC
TRBV5-6	TRBD1	TRBJ2-5	once	CASSLGRGTETQYF	TGTGCCAGCAGCTTAGGCAGGGGGACGGAGACCCAGTACTTC
TRBV28	NA	TRBJ2-7	NA	CASSFPGTGFYEQYF	TGTGCCAGCAGTTTTCCCGGGACTGGTTTCTACGAGCAGTACTTC
TRBV10-1	NA	TRBJ1-5	NA	CASSIKHHGFPQHF	TGCGCCAGCAGTATAAAGCACCACGGGTTTCCCCAGCATTTT
TRBV15	NA	TRBJ2-1	NA	CATSREPRNEQFF	TGTGCCACCAGCAGAGAACCCAGGAATGAGCAGTTCTTC
TRBV23-1	TRBD2	TRBJ2-3	NA	CASSPNGTSGRWPTDTQYF	TGCGCCAGCAGTCCAAACGGGACTAGCGGGAGGTGGCCCACAGATACGCAGTATTTT
TRBV10-3	NA	TRBJ2-3	NA	CAISELTRSTDTQYF	TGTGCCATCAGTGAGCTGACTAGAAGCACAGATACGCAGTATTTT
TRBV29-1	TRBD2	TRBJ2-3	NA	CSAKAGATDTQYF	TGCAGCGCCAAAGCGGGAGCCACAGATACGCAGTATTTT
TRBV15	NA	TRBJ2-5	NA	CATSKRVPQETQYF	TGTGCCACCAGCAAGAGGGTTCCCCAAGAGACCCAGTACTTC
TRBV5-4	NA	TRBJ2-5	once	CASSLVSGQETQYF	TGTGCCAGCAGCTTAGTGAGCGGCCAAGAGACCCAGTACTTC
TRBV4-2	NA	TRBJ2-7	NA	CASSQESYREHEQYF	TGTGCCAGCAGCCAAGAGAGTTACAGGGAACACGAGCAGTACTTC
TRBV14	TRBD2	TRBJ2-3	NA	CASSHRLALITDTQYF	TGTGCCAGCAGCCATAGACTAGCCCTTATCACAGATACGCAGTATTTT
TRBV6-5	TRBD2	TRBJ2-1	NA	CASSPGGLSYNEQFF	TGTGCCAGTTCTCCGGGAGGACTCTCCTACAATGAGCAGTTCTTC
TRBV30	NA	TRBJ1-2	NA	CAWRPQGGGGYTF	TGTGCCTGGAGACCACAGGGTGGGGGTGGCTACACCTTC
TRBV30	TRBD2	TRBJ2-1	NA	CAWDEGLAGNEQFF	TGTGCCTGGGACGAGGGACTAGCGGGTAATGAGCAGTTCTTC
TRBV9	NA	TRBJ2-3	NA	CASSEGGGLLTDTQYF	TGTGCCAGCAGTGAGGGGGGAGGGCTACTCACAGATACGCAGTATTTT
TRBV9	TRBD2	TRBJ2-1	NA	CASSSSGIDSYNEQFF	TGTGCCAGCAGTTCGAGCGGGATAGACTCCTACAATGAGCAGTTCTTC
TRBV3-1/TRBV3-2	NA	TRBJ1-1	NA	CASSPLRGFLNTEAFF	TGTGCCAGCAGCCCTTTACGAGGCTTCCTGAACACTGAAGCTTTCTTT
TRBV5-1	TRBD1	TRBJ2-1	once	CASHRGNEQFF	TGCGCCAGCCACAGGGGTAATGAGCAGTTCTTC
TRBV6-4	NA	TRBJ2-1	NA	CASSGEFGGEQFF	TGTGCCAGCAGTGGGGAGTTTGGAGGTGAGCAGTTCTTC
TRBV4-1	TRBD2	TRBJ2-1	NA	CASSQDSGRGRYEQFF	TGCGCCAGCAGCCAAGATAGCGGGAGGGGAAGGTATGAGCAGTTCTTC
TRBV27	NA	TRBJ2-7	once	CASSLSSDFPYSGVLYEQYF	TGTGCCAGCAGTTTATCGTCGGACTTCCCGTATTCGGGAGTCCTCTACGAGCAGTACTTC
TRBV6-5	NA	TRBJ2-5	few	CASAGFETQYF	TGTGCCAGTGCCGGTTTCGAGACCCAGTACTTC